A selection of T cell receptor beta chains follows, all from one sample in a study of T cell repertoires in cytomegalovirus infection. TCRdb re-analysed the reads in MiXCR, keeping a single row per CDR3 protein. Of fewer than 1,000,000 distinct CDR3 sequences in the sample, around 32% were seen once. For these TCRs, the target antigens are not known. The sample was cultured CD8+ T cells from PBMCs, taken from culture after CMV antigen stimulation. These receptors all come from a human donor in good health (CMV status not recorded). Some clones in this sample may be carry-over from other donors' samples. Both conserved end residues are part of each CDR3.

>TRBV14|TRBJ1-1|15
CASSQDTGGNTEAFF
>TRBV11-2|TRBJ2-5|12
CASSLGGAAQYF
>TRBV6-2/TRBV6-3|TRBJ2-5|13
CASSLYSPGDQYF
>TRBV12-3/TRBV12-4|TRBJ1-5|17
CASILGTDLYSNQPQHF
>TRBV19|TRBJ2-3|11
CASSTGQFAYF
>TRBV7-9|TRBJ2-1|17
CASSLDEGKRTYNEQFF
>TRBV7-9|TRBJ2-4|12
CASSSDRDIQYF
>TRBV29-1|TRBJ1-2|12
CSVEYRGYGYTF
>TRBV6-1|TRBJ1-5|15
CASSEVDTMGQPQHF
>TRBV5-5|TRBJ2-1|16
CASSPRTGILNNEQFF
>TRBV4-1|TRBJ1-2|16
CASSQSFSAGHYGYTF
>TRBV7-3|TRBJ2-1|21
CASSLNPKIVDRVDSYNEQFF
>TRBV29-1|TRBJ1-1|14
CSVDNPGRNTEAFF
>TRBV5-1|TRBJ1-1|16
CASSFSGTGERTEAFF
>TRBV27|TRBJ1-2|15
CASSLSKGAGYGYTF
>TRBV20-1|TRBJ1-5|15
CSATQGRNSNQPQHF
>TRBV18|TRBJ2-3|17
CASSRGLADRSTDTQYF
>TRBV20-1|TRBJ2-2|13
CSALRRAPGELFF
>TRBV7-2|TRBJ1-6|15
CASSDSNSYNSPLHF
>TRBV7-9|TRBJ1-6|15
CASSAIQGAGSPLHF
>TRBV6-2/TRBV6-3|TRBJ1-5|16
CASSQTYRDRNQPQHF
>TRBV19|TRBJ1-5|15
CASSGQPLSNQPQHF
>TRBV5-5|TRBJ2-7|17
CASSLVPSGGVSYEQYF
>TRBV27|TRBJ1-2|15
CASTLRGNGNYGYTF
>TRBV7-9|TRBJ2-3|14
CASRLAESTDTQYF
>TRBV4-1|TRBJ1-1|15
CASSPSDSLNTEAFF
>TRBV7-7|TRBJ2-5|13
CASSSESGETQYF
>TRBV7-3|TRBJ1-6|17
CASSLQGQGLGNSPLHF
>TRBV6-7|TRBJ1-1|17
CASSYSLRSPEHTEAFF
>TRBV15|TRBJ2-1|18
CATSRDLTVLSSYNEQFF
>TRBV15|TRBJ2-1|16
CATSRGTKGSYNEQFF
>TRBV12-3/TRBV12-4|TRBJ2-2|14
CASILAASTGELFF
>TRBV19|TRBJ2-7|14
CASSPWTGSYEQYF
>TRBV7-2|TRBJ2-1|15
CASSLDLGIYNEQFF
>TRBV27|TRBJ1-5|14
CANSLLEGGQPQHF
>TRBV19|TRBJ2-2|15
CASRTGTSPTGELFF
>TRBV11-3|TRBJ2-1|16
CASSWGGLSSYNEQFF
>TRBV12-3/TRBV12-4|TRBJ2-2|15
CASSFEGEDTGQLFF
>TRBV6-1|TRBJ1-1|13
CASSDTENTEAFF
>TRBV11-3|TRBJ2-1|15
CASSLRTGQYNEQFF
>TRBV19|TRBJ2-3|13
CATRASPADTQYF
>TRBV7-2|TRBJ1-1|15
CASSLARPGGTEAFF
>TRBV9|TRBJ2-7|14
CASSVAPESYEQYF
>TRBV6-1|TRBJ2-5|16
CASSAPGTSGEETQYF
>TRBV7-9|TRBJ2-5|17
CASSPPRRDRGRETQYF
>TRBV12-3/TRBV12-4|TRBJ2-7|16
CASSLTWTGGPPEQYF
>TRBV6-1|TRBJ2-1|14
CASSEASGVNEQFF